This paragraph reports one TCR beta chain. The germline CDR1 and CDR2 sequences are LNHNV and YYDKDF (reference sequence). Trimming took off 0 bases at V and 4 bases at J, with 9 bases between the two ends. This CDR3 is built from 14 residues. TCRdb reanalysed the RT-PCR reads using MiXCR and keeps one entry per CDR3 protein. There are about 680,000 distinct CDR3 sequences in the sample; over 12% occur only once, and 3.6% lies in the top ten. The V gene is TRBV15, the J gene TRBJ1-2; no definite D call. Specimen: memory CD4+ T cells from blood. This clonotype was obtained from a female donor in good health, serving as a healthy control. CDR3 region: CATSRDLVSYGYTF. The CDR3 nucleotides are TGTGCCACCAGCAGAGATCTGGTCAGCTATGGCTACACCTTC.